The present T cell receptor (beta chain) was sequenced within a study of somatic mutations in cytotoxic T cells in rheumatoid arthritis. Once isolated by positive magnetic bead selection, the CD4+ and CD8+ cells had their purity checked by flow cytometry. The method was immunoSEQ multiplex PCR; TCRdb's version includes in-frame clones alone and lacks a portion of them. This repertoire shows about 30,000 clones, more than 75% found once; its top ten account for around 8.3%. This CDR3 has 12 amino acids. V gave up 4 bases and J gave up 6 bases, with 9 bases separating them. The germline CDR1 and CDR2 sequences are SEHNR and FQNEAQ (reference sequence).

The sequencing input was CD8+ T cells sorted from blood. The sequence came from an adult with rheumatoid arthritis. J is TRBJ1-1 and V is TRBV7-9, with a tentative D call TRBD1 (5 bases). CDR3 in amino acids: CASSWGRAEAFF. Here the CDR3 DNA reads TGTGCCAGCAGCTGGGGGAGGGCTGAAGCTTTCTTT.